This T cell receptor beta chain was observed in a study of beta chain features in type 1 diabetes. V was pared by 0 bases and J by 0 bases, with 9 bases between. There are 15 residues in the CDR3. Germline-derived CDR1 and CDR2 are SGDLS and YYNGEE. For this clone: Its antigen is still unknown.

A CD45RO/CCR7/CD25/CD127/CD95/CD27 panel sorted naive, central memory, regulatory and stem cell-like memory CD4+ cells. Since all of the isolated RNA was reverse transcribed, expressed TCRB transcripts were what got sequenced. The protocol was immunoSEQ multiplex PCR, while the TCRdb copy is restricted to in-frame clones and leaves out a portion. The table shows a few hundred thousand clones, with under 20% occurring only once. General study findings and limits: The study left unresolved whether HLA type influences TCRB rearrangement. For Type 1 diabetes patients, all four CD4+ subsets carried TCRB CDR3s that were moderately but significantly shorter. Sampled from patients, naive, central memory and Treg TCRB repertoires appeared more similar than those sampled from healthy donors. Insertions were fewer and deletions more numerous at VDJ junctions in type 1 diabetes patients.

The sample was naive CD4+ T cells from blood. This clonotype originated in a man younger than 45 with type 1 diabetes. The chain uses TRBV9 and TRBJ2-5, with D perhaps TRBD2 (6 bases). As DNA, the CDR3 is TGTGCCAGCAGCGTAGGTGGGGGGAACCAAGAGACCCAGTACTTC. Its protein product is CASSVGGGNQETQYF.